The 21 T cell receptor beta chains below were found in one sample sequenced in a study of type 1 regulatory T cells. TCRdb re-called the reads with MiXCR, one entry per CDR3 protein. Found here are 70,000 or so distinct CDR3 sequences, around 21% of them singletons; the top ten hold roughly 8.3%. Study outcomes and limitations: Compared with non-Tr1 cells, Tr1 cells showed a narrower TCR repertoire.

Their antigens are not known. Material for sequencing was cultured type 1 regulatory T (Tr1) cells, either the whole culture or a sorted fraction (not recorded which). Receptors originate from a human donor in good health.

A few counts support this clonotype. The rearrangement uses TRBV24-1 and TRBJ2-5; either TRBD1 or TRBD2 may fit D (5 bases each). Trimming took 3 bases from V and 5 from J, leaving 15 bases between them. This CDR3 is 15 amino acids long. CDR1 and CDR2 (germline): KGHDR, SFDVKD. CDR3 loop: CATSDPRGASETQYF. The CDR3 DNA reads TGTGCCACCAGTGATCCCCGGGGCGCATCGGAGACCCAGTACTTC.

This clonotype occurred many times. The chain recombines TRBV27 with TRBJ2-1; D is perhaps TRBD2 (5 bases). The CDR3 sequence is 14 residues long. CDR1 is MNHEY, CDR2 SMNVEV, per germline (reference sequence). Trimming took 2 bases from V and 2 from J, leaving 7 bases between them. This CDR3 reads CASSLRGTYNEQFF. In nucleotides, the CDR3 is TGTGCCAGCAGTTTACGGGGAACCTACAATGAGCAGTTCTTC.

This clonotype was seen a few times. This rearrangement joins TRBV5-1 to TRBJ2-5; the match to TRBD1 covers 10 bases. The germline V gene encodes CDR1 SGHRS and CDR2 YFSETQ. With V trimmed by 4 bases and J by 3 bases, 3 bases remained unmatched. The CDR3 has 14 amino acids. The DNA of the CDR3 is TGCGCCAGCAGCCTGGGGACAGGGGAAGAGACCCAGTACTTC. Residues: CASSLGTGEETQYF.

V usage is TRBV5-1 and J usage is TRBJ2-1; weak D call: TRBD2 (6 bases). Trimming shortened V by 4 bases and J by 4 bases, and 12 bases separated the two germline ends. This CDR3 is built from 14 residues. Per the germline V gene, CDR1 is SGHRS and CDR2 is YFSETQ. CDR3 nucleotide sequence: TGCGCCAGCAGCGAGGGACTTGGATACAATGAGCAGTTCTTC. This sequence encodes CASSEGLGYNEQFF.

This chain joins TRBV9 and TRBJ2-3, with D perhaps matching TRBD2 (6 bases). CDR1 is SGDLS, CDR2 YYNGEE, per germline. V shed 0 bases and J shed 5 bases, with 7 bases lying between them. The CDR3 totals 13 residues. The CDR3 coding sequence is TGTGCCAGCAGCGTAGGGAGGGGAGATACGCAGTATTTT. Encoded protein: CASSVGRGDTQYF. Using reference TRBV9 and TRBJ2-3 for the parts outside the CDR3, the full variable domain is DSGVTQTPKHLITATGQRVTLRCSPRSGDLSVYWYQQSLDQGLQFLIQYYNGEERAKGNILERFSAQQFPDLHSELNLSSLELGDSALYFCASSVGRGDTQYFGPGTRLTVL.

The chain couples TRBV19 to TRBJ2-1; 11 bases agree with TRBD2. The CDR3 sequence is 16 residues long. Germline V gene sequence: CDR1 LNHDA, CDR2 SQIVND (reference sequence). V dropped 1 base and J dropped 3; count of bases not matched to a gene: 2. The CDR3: CASSIGLAGSYNEQFF. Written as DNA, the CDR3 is TGTGCCAGTAGTATAGGACTAGCGGGAAGCTACAATGAGCAGTTCTTC.

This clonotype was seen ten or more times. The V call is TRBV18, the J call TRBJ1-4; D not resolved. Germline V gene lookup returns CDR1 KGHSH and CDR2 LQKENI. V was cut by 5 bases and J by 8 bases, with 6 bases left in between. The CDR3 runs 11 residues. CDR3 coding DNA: TGTGCCAGCTCAACCCAGGAAAAACTGTTTTTT. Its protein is CASSTQEKLFF.

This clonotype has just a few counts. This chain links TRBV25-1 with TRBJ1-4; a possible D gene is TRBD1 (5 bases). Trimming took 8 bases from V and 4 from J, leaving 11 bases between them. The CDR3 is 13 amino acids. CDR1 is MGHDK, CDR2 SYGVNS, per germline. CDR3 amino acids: CASQRGLNEKLFF. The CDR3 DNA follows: TGTGCCAGCCAAAGGGGACTTAATGAAAAACTGTTTTTT.

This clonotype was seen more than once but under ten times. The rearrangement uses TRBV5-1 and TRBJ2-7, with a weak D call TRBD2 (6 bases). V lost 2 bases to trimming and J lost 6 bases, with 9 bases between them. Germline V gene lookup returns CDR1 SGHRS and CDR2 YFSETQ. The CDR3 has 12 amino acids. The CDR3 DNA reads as TGCGCCAGCAGCTTAGCGGGTCTCGAGCAGTACTTC. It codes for CASSLAGLEQYF.

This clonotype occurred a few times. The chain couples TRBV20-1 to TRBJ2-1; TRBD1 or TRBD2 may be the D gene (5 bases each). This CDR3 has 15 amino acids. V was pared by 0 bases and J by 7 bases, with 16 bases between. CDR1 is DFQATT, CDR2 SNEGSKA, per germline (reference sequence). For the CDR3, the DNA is TGCAGTGCTAGAGATTCTAGAGGGGCTGGGAATGAGCAGTTCTTC. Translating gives CSARDSRGAGNEQFF.

The CDR3 here is CASSLAQGRNEQFF. The DNA for the CDR3 is TGTGCCAGCAGCTTAGCCCAGGGGAGGAATGAGCAGTTCTTC. The gene calls are TRBV7-9 and TRBJ2-1; the D call may be TRBD1 or TRBD2 (6 bases each). There are 14 residues in the CDR3. V was cut by 0 bases and J by 7 bases, with 10 bases left in between. CDR1 and CDR2 (germline): SEHNR, FQNEAQ (reference sequence). The whole variable domain, remainder taken from reference TRBV7-9 and TRBJ2-1, is DTGVSQNPRHKITKRGQNVTFRCDPISEHNRLYWYRQTLGQGPEFLTYFQNEAQLEKSRLLSDRFSAERPKGSFSTLEIQRTEQGDSAMYLCASSLAQGRNEQFFGPGTRLTVL.

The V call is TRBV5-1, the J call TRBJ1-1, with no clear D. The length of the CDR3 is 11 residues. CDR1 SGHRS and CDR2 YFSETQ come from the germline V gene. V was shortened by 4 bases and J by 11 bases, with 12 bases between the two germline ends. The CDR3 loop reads CASSPGGYAFF. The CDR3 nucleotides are TGCGCCAGCAGCCCGGGCGGGTACGCTTTCTTT.

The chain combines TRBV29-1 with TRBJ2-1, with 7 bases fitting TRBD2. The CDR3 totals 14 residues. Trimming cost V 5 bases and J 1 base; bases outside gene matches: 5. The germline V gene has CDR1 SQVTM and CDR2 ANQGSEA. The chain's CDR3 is CSVQRLASYNEQFF. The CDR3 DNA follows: TGCAGCGTTCAGAGACTAGCATCCTACAATGAGCAGTTCTTC.

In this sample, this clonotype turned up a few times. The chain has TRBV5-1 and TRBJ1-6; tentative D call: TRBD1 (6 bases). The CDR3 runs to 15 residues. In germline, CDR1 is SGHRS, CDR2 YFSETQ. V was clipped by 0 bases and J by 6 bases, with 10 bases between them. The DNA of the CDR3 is TGCGCCAGCAGCTTGGGGGCAGGGGCTAATTCACCCCTCCACTTT. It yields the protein CASSLGAGANSPLHF.

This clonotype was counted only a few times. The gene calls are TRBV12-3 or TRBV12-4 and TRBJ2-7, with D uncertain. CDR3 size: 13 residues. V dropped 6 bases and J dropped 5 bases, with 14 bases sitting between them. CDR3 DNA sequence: TGTGCCAGCAGCGGACGCCCTGGTGACGAGCAGTACTTC. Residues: CASSGRPGDEQYF.

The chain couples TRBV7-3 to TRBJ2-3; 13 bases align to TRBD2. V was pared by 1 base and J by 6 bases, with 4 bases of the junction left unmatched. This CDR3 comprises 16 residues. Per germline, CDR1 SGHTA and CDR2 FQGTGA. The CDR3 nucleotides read TGTGCCAGCAGCTTAAGGACTAGCGGGGGCGCGGATACGCAGTATTTT. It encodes CASSLRTSGGADTQYF.

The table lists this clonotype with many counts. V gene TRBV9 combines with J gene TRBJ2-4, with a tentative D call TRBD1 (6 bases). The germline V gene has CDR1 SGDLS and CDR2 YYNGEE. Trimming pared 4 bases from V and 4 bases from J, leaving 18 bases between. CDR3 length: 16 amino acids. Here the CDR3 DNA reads TGTGCCAGCAGCCCAGAACAGGGAACCTGGAAAAACATTCAGTACTTC. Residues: CASSPEQGTWKNIQYF.

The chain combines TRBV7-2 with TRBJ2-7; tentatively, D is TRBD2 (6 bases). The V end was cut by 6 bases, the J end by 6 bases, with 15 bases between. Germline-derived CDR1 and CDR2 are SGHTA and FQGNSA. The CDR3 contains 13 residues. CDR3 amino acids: CASSPQEGLEQYF. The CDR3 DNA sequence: TGTGCCAGCAGTCCACAGGAGGGGCTCGAGCAGTACTTC.

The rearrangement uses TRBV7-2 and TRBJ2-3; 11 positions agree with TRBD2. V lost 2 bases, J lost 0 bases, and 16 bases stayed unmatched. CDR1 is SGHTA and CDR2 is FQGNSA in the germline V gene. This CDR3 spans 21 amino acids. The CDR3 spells CASSLKWSSGRSGVSTDTQYF. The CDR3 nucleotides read TGTGCCAGCAGCTTAAAGTGGTCTAGCGGGAGGTCAGGCGTGAGCACAGATACGCAGTATTTT.

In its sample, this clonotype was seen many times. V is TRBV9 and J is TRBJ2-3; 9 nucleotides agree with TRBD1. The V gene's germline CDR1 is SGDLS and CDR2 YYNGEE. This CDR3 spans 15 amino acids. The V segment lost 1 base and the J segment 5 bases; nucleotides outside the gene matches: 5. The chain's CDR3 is CASSVNRGRRDTQYF. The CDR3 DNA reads TGTGCCAGCAGCGTAAACAGGGGGCGCAGAGATACGCAGTATTTT.

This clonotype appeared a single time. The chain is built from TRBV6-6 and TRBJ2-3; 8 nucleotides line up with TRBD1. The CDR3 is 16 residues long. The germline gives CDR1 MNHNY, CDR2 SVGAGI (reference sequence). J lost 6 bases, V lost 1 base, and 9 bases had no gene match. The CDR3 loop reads CASSYYSGGASDTQYF. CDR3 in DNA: TGTGCCAGCAGTTACTATTCAGGGGGCGCGTCCGATACGCAGTATTTT.